This T cell receptor beta chain was recovered during a study of blood T cell repertoires in COVID-19. This CDR3 has 16 residues. After removal of 3 bases from V and 2 bases from J, the junction contained 4 bases not matched to a gene. The germline gives CDR1 MNHNS, CDR2 SASEGT. Sequencing was performed with immunoSEQ multiplex PCR; in TCRdb, only in-frame clones are kept and a portion is missing. The data show 150,000 to 200,000 clones, more than 70% seen once. Material for sequencing was PBMCs or T cells enriched from blood (not recorded which). This TCR derives from a woman younger than 30 who had recovered from COVID-19. The chain recombines TRBV6-1 with TRBJ2-1, with TRBD2 identical over 10 bases. CDR3 region: CASSESGGGTYNEQFF. Here the CDR3 DNA reads TGTGCCAGCAGTGAGAGCGGGGGGGGAACCTACAATGAGCAGTTCTTC.